This TCR beta chain was documented in a study of blood T cell repertoires in COVID-19. Study background: Some COVID-19 samples were acute and others convalescent; all came from the United States, Italy and Spain. PBMCs, B-cell-depleted T cells, or T cells were the source of the cDNA or gDNA that made up the material.

Study processing details: Estimation of nucleated cell counts was performed using reference gene primer amplification. TCRdb's table, derived via immunoSEQ multiplex PCR, lists solely in-frame clones and lacks some. That table gives V, J and clone size, and the DNA gave D and trimming. Here the sample spans fewer than 150,000 clones, more than 75% being singletons. The CDR3 runs to 15 residues. Trimming at V came to 2 bases and at J to 1 base, leaving 2 bases not matched to a gene. Germline V gives CDR1 SGDLS, CDR2 YYNGEE. The rearrangement uses TRBV9 and TRBJ2-2; 7 bases are shared with TRBD1. This sequence originates from a woman in her 70s with acute or convalescent COVID-19. Sequencing input: peripheral blood. CDR3 in DNA: TGTGCCAGCAGCGTGGGGACAGTGAACACCGGGGAGCTGTTTTTT. Residues: CASSVGTVNTGELFF.